This T cell receptor (beta chain) was captured by sequencing in a study of blood T cell repertoires in COVID-19. Sequenced by immunoSEQ multiplex PCR; TCRdb stores in-frame clones only, minus some. Of under 300,000 clones in the sample, roughly 80% are singletons; the top ten hold 4% to 6%. The CDR3 loop spans 13 amino acids. The V gene end was trimmed by 5 bases and the J gene end by 7 bases; junction bases not matched to a gene: 8. Germline lookup yields CDR1 SGHRS and CDR2 YFSETQ. The rearrangement joins TRBV5-1 to TRBJ1-2, with 7 bases matching TRBD1. The sequence was obtained from a woman of 80 years or more with active or convalescent COVID-19. Sample: peripheral blood. The CDR3 spells CASSFRQGGGYTF. The CDR3 coding sequence is TGCGCCAGCAGTTTCAGACAGGGTGGTGGCTACACCTTC. The whole variable domain, remainder taken from reference TRBV5-1 and TRBJ1-2, is KAGVTQTPRYLIKTRGQQVTLSCSPISGHRSVSWYQQTPGQGLQFLFEYFSETQRNKGNFPGRFSGRQFSNSRSEMNVSTLELGDSALYLCASSFRQGGGYTFGSGTRLTVV.